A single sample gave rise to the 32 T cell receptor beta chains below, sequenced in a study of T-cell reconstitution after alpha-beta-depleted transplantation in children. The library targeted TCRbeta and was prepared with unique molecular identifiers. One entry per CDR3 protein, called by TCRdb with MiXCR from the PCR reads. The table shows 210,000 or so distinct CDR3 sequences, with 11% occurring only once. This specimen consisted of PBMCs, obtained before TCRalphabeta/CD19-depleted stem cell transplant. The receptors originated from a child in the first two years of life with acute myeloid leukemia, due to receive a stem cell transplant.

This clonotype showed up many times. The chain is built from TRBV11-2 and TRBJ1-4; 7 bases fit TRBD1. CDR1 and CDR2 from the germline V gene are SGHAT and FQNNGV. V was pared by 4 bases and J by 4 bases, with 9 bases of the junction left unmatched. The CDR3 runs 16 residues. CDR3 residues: CASSSTRDSLNEKLFF. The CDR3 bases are TGTGCCAGCAGCTCTACCCGGGACAGTCTTAATGAAAAACTGTTTTTT.

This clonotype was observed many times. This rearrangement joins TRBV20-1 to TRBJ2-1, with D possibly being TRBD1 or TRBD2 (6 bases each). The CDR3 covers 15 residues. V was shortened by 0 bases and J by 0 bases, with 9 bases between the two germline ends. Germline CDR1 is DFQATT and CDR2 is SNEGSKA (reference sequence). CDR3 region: CSARDGGGSYNEQFF. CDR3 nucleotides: TGCAGTGCTAGAGATGGAGGGGGCTCCTACAATGAGCAGTTCTTC.

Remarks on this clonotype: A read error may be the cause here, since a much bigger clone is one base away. The CDR3 region has the DNA TGTGCCAGCAGTGATCCCCTAGCGGGTAGCGCAGATGCGCAGTATTTT. Amino acids: CASSDPLAGSADAQYF. The chain joins TRBV25-1 to TRBJ2-3; 8 bases fit TRBD2. The CDR3 runs 16 residues. CDR1 and CDR2 from the germline V gene are MGHDK and SYGVNS. Using reference TRBV25-1 and TRBJ2-3 for the parts outside the CDR3, the full variable domain is EADIYQTPRYLVIGTGKKITLECSQTMGHDKMYWYQQDPGMELHLIHYSYGVNSTEKGDLSSESTVSRIRTEHFPLTLESARPSHTSQYLCASSDPLAGSADAQYFGPGTRLTVL.

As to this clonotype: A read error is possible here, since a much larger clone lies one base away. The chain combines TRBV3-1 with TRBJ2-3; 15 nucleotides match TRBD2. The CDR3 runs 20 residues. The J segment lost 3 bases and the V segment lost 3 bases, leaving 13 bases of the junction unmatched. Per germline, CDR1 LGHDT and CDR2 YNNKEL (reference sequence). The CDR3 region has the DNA TGTGCCAGCAGCCACGGACTAGCGGGAGGGCGTAGTATGGTTACAGATACGCAGTATTTT. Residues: CASSHGLAGGRSMVTDTQYF.

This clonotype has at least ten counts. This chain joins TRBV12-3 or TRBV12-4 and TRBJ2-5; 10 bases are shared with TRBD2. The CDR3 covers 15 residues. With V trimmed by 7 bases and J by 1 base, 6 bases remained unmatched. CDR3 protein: CASTLAGGSQETQYF. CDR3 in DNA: TGTGCCAGCACCTTAGCGGGGGGCTCCCAAGAGACCCAGTACTTC.

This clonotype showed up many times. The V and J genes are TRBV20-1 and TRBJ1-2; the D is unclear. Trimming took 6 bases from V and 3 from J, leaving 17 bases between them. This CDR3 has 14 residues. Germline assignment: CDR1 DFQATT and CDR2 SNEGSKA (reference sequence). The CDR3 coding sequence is TGCAGTGCCAACAAGGGAGATCTTTACTATGGCTACACCTTC. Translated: CSANKGDLYYGYTF.

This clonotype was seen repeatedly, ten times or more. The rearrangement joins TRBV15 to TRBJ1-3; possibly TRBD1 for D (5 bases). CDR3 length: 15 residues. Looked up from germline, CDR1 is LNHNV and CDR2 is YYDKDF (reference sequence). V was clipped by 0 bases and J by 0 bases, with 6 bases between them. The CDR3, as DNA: TGTGCCACCAGCAGAGATCAGGGCTCTGGAAACACCATATATTTT. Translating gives CATSRDQGSGNTIYF.

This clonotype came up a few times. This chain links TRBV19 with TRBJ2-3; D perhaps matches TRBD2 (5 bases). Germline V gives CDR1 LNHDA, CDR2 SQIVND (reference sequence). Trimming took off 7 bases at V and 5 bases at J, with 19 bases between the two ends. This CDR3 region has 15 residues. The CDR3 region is CASTGGRRRLDTQYF. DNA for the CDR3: TGTGCCAGTACAGGAGGACGGAGACGATTAGATACGCAGTATTTT.

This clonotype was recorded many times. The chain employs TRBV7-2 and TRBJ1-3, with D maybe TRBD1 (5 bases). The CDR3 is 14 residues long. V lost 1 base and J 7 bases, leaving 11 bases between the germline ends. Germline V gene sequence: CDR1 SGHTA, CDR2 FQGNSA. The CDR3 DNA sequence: TGTGCCAGCAGCTTAGGCGGGGGAGGTAACACCATATATTTT. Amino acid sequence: CASSLGGGGNTIYF.

CDR3 nucleotides: TGTACCATCAGCGCGCGGACAGGTTGGGCCCCATTAGGGACTGAAGCTTTCTTT. It is translated as CTISARTGWAPLGTEAFF. The rearrangement joins TRBV2 to TRBJ1-1, with TRBD1 matching over 7 bases. The germline V gene encodes CDR1 SNHLY and CDR2 FYNNEI. The CDR3 covers 18 residues. Full variable domain (missing parts from reference TRBV2 and TRBJ1-1): EPEVTQTPSHQVTQMGQEVILRCVPISNHLYFYWYRQILGQKVEFLVSFYNNEISEKSEIFDDQFSVERPDGSNFTLKIRSTKLEDSAMYFCTISARTGWAPLGTEAFFGQGTRLTVV.

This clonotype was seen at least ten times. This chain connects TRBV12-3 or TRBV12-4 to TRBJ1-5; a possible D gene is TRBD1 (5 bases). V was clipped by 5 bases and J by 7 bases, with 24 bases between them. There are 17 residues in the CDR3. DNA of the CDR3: TGTGCCAGCAGTCCCTTGGGGACGGGGTCCGCTTGGCAGCCCCAGCATTTT. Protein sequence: CASSPLGTGSAWQPQHF.

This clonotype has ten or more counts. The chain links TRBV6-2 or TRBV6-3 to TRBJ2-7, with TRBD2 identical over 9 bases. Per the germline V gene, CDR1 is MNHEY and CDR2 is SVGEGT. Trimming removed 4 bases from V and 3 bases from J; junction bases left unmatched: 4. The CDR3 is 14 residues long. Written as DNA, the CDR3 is TGTGCCAGCAGTTCTAGCGGGGCCTTCTACGAGCAGTACTTC. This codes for CASSSSGAFYEQYF.

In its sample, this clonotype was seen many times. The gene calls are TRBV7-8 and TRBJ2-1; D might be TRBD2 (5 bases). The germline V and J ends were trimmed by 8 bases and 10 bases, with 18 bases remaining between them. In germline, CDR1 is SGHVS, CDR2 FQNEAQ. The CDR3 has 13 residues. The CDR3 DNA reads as TGTGCCAGCCTACTGGCGGGCACGAGAGAGCAGTTCTTC. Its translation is CASLLAGTREQFF.

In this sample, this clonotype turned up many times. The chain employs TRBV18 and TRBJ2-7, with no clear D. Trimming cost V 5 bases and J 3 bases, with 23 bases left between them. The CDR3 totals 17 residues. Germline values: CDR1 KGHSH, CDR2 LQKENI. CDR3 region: CASSGSFVADPLYEQYF. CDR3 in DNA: TGTGCCAGCTCAGGATCCTTTGTAGCCGACCCTCTCTACGAGCAGTACTTC.

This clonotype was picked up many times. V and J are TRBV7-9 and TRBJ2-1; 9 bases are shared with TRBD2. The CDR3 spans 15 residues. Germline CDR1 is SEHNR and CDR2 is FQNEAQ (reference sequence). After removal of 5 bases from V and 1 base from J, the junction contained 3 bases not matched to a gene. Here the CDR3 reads CASSGSGGSYNEQFF. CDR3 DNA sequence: TGTGCCAGCAGCGGCAGCGGGGGGTCCTACAATGAGCAGTTCTTC.

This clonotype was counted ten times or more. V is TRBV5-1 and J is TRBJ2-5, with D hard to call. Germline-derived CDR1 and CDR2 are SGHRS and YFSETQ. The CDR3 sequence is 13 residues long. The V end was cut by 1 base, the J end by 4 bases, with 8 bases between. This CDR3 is CASSLMRGETQYF. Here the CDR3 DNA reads TGCGCCAGCAGCTTGATGCGTGGAGAGACCCAGTACTTC.

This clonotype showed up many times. The CDR3 loop is CASRGTGYNEQFF. CDR3 coding DNA: TGTGCCAGCAGGGGGACAGGCTACAATGAGCAGTTCTTC. The genes are TRBV12-3 or TRBV12-4 and TRBJ2-1, with 8 bases matching TRBD1. This CDR3 has 13 residues. V dropped 6 bases and J dropped 3; count of bases not matched to a gene: 1.

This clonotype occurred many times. CDR3 sequence: CASSLRQGSSYEQYF. The CDR3 nucleotides read TGCGCCAGCAGCTTGAGGCAGGGGAGCTCCTACGAGCAGTACTTC. The V and J genes are TRBV5-1 and TRBJ2-7; TRBD1 might be the D (6 bases). Germline V gives CDR1 SGHRS, CDR2 YFSETQ. The CDR3 length is 15 residues. V lost 1 base and J lost 0, with 11 bases in between.

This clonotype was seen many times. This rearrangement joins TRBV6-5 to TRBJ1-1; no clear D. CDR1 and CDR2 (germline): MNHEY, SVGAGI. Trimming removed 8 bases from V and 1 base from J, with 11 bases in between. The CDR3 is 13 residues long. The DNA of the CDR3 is TGTGCCAGCTTTAGGAAAACGAACACTGAAGCTTTCTTT. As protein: CASFRKTNTEAFF.

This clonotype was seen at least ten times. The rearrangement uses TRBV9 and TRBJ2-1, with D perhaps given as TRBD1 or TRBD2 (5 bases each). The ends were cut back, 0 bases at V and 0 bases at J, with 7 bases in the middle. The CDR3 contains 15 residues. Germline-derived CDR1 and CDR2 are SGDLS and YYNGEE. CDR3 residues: CASSVAGRSYNEQFF. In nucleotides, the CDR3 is TGTGCCAGCAGCGTAGCGGGACGCTCCTACAATGAGCAGTTCTTC.

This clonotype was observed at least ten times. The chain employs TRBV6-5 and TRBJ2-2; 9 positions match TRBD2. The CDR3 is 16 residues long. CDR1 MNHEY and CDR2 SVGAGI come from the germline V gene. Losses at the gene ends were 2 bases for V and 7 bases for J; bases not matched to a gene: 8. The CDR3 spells CASSYPSGIHGGELFF. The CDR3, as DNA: TGTGCCAGCAGTTACCCTAGCGGGATCCATGGCGGGGAGCTGTTTTTT.

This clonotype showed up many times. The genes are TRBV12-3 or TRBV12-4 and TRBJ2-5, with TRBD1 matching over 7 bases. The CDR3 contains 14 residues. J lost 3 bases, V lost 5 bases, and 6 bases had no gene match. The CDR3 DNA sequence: TGTGCCAGCAGTCCACAACAGGGGAAAGAGACCCAGTACTTC. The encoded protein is CASSPQQGKETQYF.

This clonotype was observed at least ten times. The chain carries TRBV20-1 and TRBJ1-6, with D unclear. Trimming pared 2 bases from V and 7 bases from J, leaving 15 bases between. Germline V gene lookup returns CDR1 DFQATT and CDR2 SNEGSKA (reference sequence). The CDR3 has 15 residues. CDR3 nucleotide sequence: TGCAGTGCTAGACCGGAAGGCGGCAGGAATTCACCCCTCCACTTT. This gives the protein CSARPEGGRNSPLHF.

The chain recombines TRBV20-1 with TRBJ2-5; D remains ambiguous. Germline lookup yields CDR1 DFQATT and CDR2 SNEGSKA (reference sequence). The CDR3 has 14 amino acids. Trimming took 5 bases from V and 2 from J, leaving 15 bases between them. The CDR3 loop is CSAGPPRDQETQYF. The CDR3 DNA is TGCAGTGCTGGCCCCCCCCGTGATCAAGAGACCCAGTACTTC.

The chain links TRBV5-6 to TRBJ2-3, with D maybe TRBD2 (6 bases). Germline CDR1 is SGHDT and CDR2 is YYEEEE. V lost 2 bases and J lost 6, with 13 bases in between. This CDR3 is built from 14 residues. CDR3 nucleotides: TGTGCCAGCAGCTTTCGGACTACTTCTGATACGCAGTATTTT. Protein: CASSFRTTSDTQYF.

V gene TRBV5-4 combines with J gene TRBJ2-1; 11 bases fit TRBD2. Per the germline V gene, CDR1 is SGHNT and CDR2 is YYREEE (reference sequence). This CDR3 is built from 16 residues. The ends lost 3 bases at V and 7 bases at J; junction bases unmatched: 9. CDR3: CASSSRTSGYLNEQFF. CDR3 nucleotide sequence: TGTGCCAGCAGCTCTCGGACTAGCGGGTATCTTAATGAGCAGTTCTTC.

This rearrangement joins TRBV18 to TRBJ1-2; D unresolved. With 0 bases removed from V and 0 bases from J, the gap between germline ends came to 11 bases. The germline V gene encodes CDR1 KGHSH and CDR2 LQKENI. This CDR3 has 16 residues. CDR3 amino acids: CASSPPIQVANYGYTF. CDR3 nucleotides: TGTGCCAGCTCACCACCGATCCAGGTCGCTAACTATGGCTACACCTTC.

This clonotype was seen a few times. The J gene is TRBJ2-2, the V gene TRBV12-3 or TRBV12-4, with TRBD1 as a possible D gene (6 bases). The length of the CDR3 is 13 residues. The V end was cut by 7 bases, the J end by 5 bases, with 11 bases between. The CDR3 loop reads CASTRGDTGELFF. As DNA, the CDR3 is TGTGCCAGCACCAGGGGAGATACCGGGGAGCTGTTTTTT.

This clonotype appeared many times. CDR3 sequence: CASSLAPTRQALGTEAFF. For the CDR3, the DNA is TGTGCCAGCAGCTTAGCGCCCACCAGACAGGCCCTGGGAACTGAAGCTTTCTTT. The chain uses TRBV7-2 and TRBJ1-1, with TRBD1 as a possible D gene (6 bases). Trimming cost V 0 bases and J 5 bases, with 22 bases left between them. The CDR3 covers 18 residues. Looked up from germline, CDR1 is SGHTA and CDR2 is FQGNSA.

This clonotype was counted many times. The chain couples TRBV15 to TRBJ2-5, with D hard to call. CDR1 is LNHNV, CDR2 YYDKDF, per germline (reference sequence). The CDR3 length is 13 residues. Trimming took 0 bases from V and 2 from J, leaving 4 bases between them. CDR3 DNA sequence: TGTGCCACCAGCAGAGAACAGCAAGAGACCCAGTACTTC. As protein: CATSREQQETQYF.

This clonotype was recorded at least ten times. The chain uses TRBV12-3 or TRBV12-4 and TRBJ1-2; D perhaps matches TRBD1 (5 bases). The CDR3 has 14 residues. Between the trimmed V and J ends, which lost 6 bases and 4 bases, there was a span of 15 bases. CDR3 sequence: CASSPPGAVYGYTF. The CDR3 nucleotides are TGTGCCAGCAGCCCCCCCGGGGCGGTCTATGGCTACACCTTC.

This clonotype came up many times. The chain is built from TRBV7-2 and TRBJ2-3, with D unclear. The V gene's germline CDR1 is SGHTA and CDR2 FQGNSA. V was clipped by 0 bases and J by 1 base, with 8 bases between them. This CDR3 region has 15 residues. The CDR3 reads CASSLAAIRTDTQYF. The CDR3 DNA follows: TGTGCCAGCAGCTTAGCCGCCATCCGCACAGATACGCAGTATTTT.